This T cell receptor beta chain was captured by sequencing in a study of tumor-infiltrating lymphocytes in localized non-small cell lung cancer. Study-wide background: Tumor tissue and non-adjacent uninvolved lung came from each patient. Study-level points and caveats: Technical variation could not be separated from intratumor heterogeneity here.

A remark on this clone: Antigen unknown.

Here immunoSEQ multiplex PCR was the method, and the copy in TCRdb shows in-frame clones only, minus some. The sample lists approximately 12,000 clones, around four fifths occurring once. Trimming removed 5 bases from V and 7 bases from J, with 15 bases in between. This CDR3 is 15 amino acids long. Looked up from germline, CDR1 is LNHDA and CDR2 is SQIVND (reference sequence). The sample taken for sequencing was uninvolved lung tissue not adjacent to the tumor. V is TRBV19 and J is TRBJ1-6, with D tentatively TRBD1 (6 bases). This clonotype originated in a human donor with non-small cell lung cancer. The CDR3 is CASSPHTGSNSPLHF. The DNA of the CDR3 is TGTGCCAGTAGTCCCCACACAGGGTCGAATTCACCCCTCCACTTT.